The entry below gives a single T cell receptor beta chain sequence along with its context. There are 15 residues in the CDR3. Trimming removed 0 bases from V and 3 bases from J; junction bases left unmatched: 4. CDR1 SGHRS and CDR2 YFSETQ come from the germline V gene. This entry is derived from a study of blood T cell repertoires in COVID-19. Study-wide context: Samples taken during acute and convalescent COVID-19 were collected in the United States, Italy and Spain. Sources were T cells, B-cell-depleted T cells, or PBMCs; the material itself was cDNA or gDNA.

As handled by the study authors: Amplification of reference gene primers was used by the study to estimate nucleated cell counts. Only in-frame clones appear in the TCRdb table, and some are missing; sequencing was by immunoSEQ multiplex PCR. That table gives V, J and clone size, and the DNA gave D and trimming. Of tens of thousands of clones in the sample, approximately 80% are singletons; the top ten hold 3.5% to 4.5%. The sample consisted of peripheral blood. The chain is built from TRBV5-1 and TRBJ2-5; 8 bases are shared with TRBD1. The sequence was obtained from a man aged 55 to 69 with acute or convalescent COVID-19. As DNA, the CDR3 is TGCGCCAGCAGCTTGGCCGGGACAGGAGAAGAGACCCAGTACTTC. Its protein is CASSLAGTGEETQYF.